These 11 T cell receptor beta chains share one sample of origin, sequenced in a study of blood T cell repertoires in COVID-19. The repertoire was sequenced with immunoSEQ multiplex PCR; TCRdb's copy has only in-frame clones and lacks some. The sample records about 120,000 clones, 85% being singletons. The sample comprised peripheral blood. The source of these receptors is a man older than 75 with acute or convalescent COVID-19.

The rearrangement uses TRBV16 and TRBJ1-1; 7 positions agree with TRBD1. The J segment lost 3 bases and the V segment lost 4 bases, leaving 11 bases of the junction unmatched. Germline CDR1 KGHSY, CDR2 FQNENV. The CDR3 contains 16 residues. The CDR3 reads CASSPPPQGVDTEAFF. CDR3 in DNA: TGTGCCAGCAGCCCTCCTCCCCAGGGGGTGGACACTGAAGCTTTCTTT.

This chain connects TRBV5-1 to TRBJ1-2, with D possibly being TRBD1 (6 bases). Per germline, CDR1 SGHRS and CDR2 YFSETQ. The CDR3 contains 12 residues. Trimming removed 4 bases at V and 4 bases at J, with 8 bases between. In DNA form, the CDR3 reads TGCGCCAGCAGCCGGGACATCTATGGCTACACCTTC. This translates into CASSRDIYGYTF.

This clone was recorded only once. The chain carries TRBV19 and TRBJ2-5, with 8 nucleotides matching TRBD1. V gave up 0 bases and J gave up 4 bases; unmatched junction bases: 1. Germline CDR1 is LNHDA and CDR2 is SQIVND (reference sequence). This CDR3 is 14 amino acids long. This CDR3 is CASSIDTGGETQYF. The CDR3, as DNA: TGTGCCAGTAGTATAGATACAGGGGGAGAGACCCAGTACTTC.

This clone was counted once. CDR3 nucleotides: TGTGCCAGCAGTGATAACAGCCTCACCAAAGCCTACGAGCAGTACTTC. Amino acid sequence: CASSDNSLTKAYEQYF. The chain recombines TRBV6-1 with TRBJ2-7; D unclear. Trimming pared 3 bases from V and 2 bases from J, leaving 17 bases between. This CDR3 region has 16 residues. The germline V gene has CDR1 MNHNS and CDR2 SASEGT.

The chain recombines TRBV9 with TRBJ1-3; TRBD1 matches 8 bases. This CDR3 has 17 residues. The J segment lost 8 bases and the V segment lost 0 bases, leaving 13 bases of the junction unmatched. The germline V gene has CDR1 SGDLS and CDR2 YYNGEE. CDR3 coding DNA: TGTGCCAGCAGCGTAGATGTTGGGACAGGCCCATGGGACACCATATATTTT. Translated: CASSVDVGTGPWDTIYF. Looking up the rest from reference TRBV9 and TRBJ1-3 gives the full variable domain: DSGVTQTPKHLITATGQRVTLRCSPRSGDLSVYWYQQSLDQGLQFLIQYYNGEERAKGNILERFSAQQFPDLHSELNLSSLELGDSALYFCASSVDVGTGPWDTIYFGEGSWLTVV.

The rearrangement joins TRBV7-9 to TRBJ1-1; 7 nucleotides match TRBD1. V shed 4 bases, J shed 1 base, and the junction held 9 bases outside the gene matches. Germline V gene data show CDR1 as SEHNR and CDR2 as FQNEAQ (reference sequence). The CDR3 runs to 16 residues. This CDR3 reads CASSSTGVGRNTEAFF. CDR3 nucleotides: TGTGCCAGCAGCTCTACAGGGGTTGGGAGGAACACTGAAGCTTTCTTT.

The CDR3 loop is CASSVTGEAGNEQFF. In nucleotides, the CDR3 is TGTGCCAGCAGTGTGACAGGTGAGGCTGGCAATGAGCAGTTCTTC. This sequence joins TRBV2 and TRBJ2-1; tentatively, D is TRBD1 (6 bases). This CDR3 spans 15 amino acids. V lost 4 bases to trimming and J lost 6 bases, with 16 bases between them. In germline, CDR1 is SNHLY, CDR2 FYNNEI. The full variable domain, with the rest looked up from reference TRBV2 and TRBJ2-1, is EPEVTQTPSHQVTQMGQEVILRCVPISNHLYFYWYRQILGQKVEFLVSFYNNEISEKSEIFDDQFSVERPDGSNFTLKIRSTKLEDSAMYFCASSVTGEAGNEQFFGPGTRLTVL.

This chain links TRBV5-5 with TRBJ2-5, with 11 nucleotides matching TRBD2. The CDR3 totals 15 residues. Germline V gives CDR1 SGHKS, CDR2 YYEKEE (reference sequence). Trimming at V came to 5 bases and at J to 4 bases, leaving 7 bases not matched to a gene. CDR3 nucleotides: TGTGCCAGCAGGTTTAGCGGGGGGGCTGGAGAGACCCAGTACTTC. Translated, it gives CASRFSGGAGETQYF.

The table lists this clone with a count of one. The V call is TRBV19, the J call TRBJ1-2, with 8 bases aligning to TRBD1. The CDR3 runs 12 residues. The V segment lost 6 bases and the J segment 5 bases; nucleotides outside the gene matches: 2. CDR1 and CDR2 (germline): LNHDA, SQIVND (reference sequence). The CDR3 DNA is TGTGCCAGTAGCGACAGGGGTTATGGCTACACCTTC. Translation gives CASSDRGYGYTF.

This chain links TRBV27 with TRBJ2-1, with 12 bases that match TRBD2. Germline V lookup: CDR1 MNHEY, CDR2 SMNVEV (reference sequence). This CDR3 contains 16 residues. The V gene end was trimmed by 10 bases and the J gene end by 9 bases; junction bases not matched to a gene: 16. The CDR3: CATDPFPSGRVGEQFF. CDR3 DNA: TGTGCCACCGACCCTTTTCCTAGCGGGAGGGTGGGTGAGCAGTTCTTC.

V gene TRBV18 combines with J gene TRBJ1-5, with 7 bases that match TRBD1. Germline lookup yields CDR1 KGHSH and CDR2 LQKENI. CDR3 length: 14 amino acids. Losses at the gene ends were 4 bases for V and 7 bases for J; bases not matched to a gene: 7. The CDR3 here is CASSLTGYGQPQHF. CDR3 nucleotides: TGTGCCAGCTCACTGACAGGGTACGGACAGCCCCAGCATTTT.